This T cell receptor beta chain was documented in a study of blood T cell repertoires in COVID-19. As for the study in general: Sites in the United States, Italy and Spain provided acute and convalescent COVID-19 samples. Nucleic acid was either cDNA or gDNA, and it came from T cells, B-cell-depleted T cells, or PBMCs.

Repertoires were generated with immunoSEQ multiplex PCR, while TCRdb's copy carries only in-frame clones and drops some. The sample gives 95,000 to 100,000 clones, approximately 86% of which show up once; about 1.8% is in the top ten. V lost 4 bases, J lost 4 bases, and 6 bases stayed unmatched. CDR1 is LNHNV, CDR2 YYDKDF, per germline (reference sequence). The CDR3 is 15 residues long. The receptor comes from a man older than 75 with acute or convalescent COVID-19. The sample comprised peripheral blood. The chain links TRBV15 to TRBJ1-1; 10 nucleotides match TRBD1. The CDR3 region has the DNA TGTGCCACCAGCACCCGGACAGGGGGAAGCACTGAAGCTTTCTTT. This sequence encodes CATSTRTGGSTEAFF.